A single sample gave rise to the 15 T cell receptor beta chains below, sequenced in a study of vaccination effects on CD4 cells after COVID-19. Repertoires were generated with immunoSEQ multiplex PCR, while TCRdb's copy carries only in-frame clones and drops some. The repertoire consists of 20,000 to 30,000 clones, with more than 60% occurring once and the leading ten covering roughly a quarter. Their cognate antigens are unknown. Expansion of antigen-specific CD4+ T cells with viral peptide pools was carried out by the ViraFEST assay before sequencing. The culture ran for roughly 10 days before CD4+ T cells were isolated. The vaccine given was either BNT162b2 or mRNA-1273, in two doses. This specimen consisted of CD4+ T cells from PBMCs cultured with HCoV-NL63 spike peptides, obtained after COVID-19 vaccination. These receptor sequences come from a human donor who received a COVID-19 vaccine.

The CDR3 DNA is TGTGCCAGCAGTTTTATTAGGACAGGGGACGAGCAGTACTTC. It yields the protein CASSFIRTGDEQYF. The genes are TRBV28 and TRBJ2-7, with 9 bases fitting TRBD1. The V and J ends lost 3 bases and 5 bases, in that order; junction bases with no gene match: 5. In germline, CDR1 is MDHEN, CDR2 SYDVKM. This CDR3 contains 14 residues. Full variable domain (outside the CDR3, taken from reference TRBV28 and TRBJ2-7): DVKVTQSSRYLVKRTGEKVFLECVQDMDHENMFWYRQDPGLGLRLIYFSYDVKMKEKGDIPEGYSVSREKKERFSLILESASTNQTSMYLCASSFIRTGDEQYFGPGTRLTVT.

A single count supports this clone. This sequence joins TRBV10-3 and TRBJ2-5, with TRBD2 matching over 12 bases. Per germline, CDR1 ENHRY and CDR2 SYGVKD. The CDR3 is 17 residues long. J was trimmed by 1 base and V by 4 bases; bases with no gene match: 7. CDR3 region: CAISGTPTSGSQETQYF. The CDR3 DNA sequence: TGTGCCATCAGTGGGACCCCGACTAGCGGGAGCCAAGAGACCCAGTACTTC.

The chain couples TRBV19 to TRBJ2-1; 13 bases fit TRBD2. CDR1 and CDR2 from the germline V gene are LNHDA and SQIVND (reference sequence). Germline trimming cut 2 bases from V and 0 bases from J; bases unmatched to any gene: 7. The CDR3 runs to 19 residues. CDR3 sequence: CASSITGLAGSSSYNEQFF. In DNA, the CDR3 is TGTGCCAGTAGTATAACGGGACTAGCGGGGTCCAGCTCCTACAATGAGCAGTTCTTC.

The chain links TRBV30 to TRBJ1-5, with a tentative D call TRBD1 (5 bases). This CDR3 has 13 residues. V was pared by 3 bases and J by 7 bases, with 13 bases between. The germline V gene encodes CDR1 GTSNPN and CDR2 SVGIG (reference sequence). CDR3 sequence: CAWSHQGGQPQHF. The CDR3 DNA follows: TGTGCCTGGAGCCACCAGGGAGGGCAGCCCCAGCATTTT.

This rearrangement joins TRBV29-1 to TRBJ1-1, with a tentative D call TRBD1 (5 bases). The CDR3 loop spans 12 amino acids. Germline lookup yields CDR1 SQVTM and CDR2 ANQGSEA. V lost 6 bases and J 0 bases, leaving 8 bases between the germline ends. For the CDR3, the DNA is TGCAGCGTAGGGGCGCTGAACACTGAAGCTTTCTTT. It is translated as CSVGALNTEAFF.

The DNA for the CDR3 is TGTGCCAGCAGCCTGGGGACAGGGGGAGACTATGGCTACACCTTC. Protein: CASSLGTGGDYGYTF. The chain employs TRBV5-4 and TRBJ1-2, with 11 bases identical to TRBD1. V shed 4 bases and J 3 bases; nucleotides not matched to a gene: 5. This CDR3 has 15 amino acids. Germline V lookup: CDR1 SGHNT, CDR2 YYREEE (reference sequence).

CDR3 bases: TGTGCCAGCTCGCCCACAGGCCCAGGACTAGCGGGGACCCGGACCGGGGAGCTGTTTTTT. This translates into CASSPTGPGLAGTRTGELFF. The V call is TRBV18, the J call TRBJ2-2; 12 nucleotides align to TRBD2. V lost 6 bases and J lost 5; bases outside the gene matches: 19. From germline, CDR1 is KGHSH and CDR2 LQKENI. This CDR3 contains 20 residues.

V and J are TRBV3-1 (or the pseudogene TRBV3-2) and TRBJ2-7; 14 positions match TRBD2. V shed 4 bases, J shed 5 bases, and the junction held 7 bases outside the gene matches. CDR3 length: 16 amino acids. Germline CDR1 LGHDT, CDR2 YNNKEL (reference sequence). For the CDR3, the DNA is TGTGCCAGCAGCCGCGCGACTAGCGGGAGGGGAGACGAGCAGTACTTC. It translates to CASSRATSGRGDEQYF.

CDR3 sequence reads: CAISGRTANTEAFF. The CDR3 DNA reads TGTGCCATCAGTGGCAGGACGGCGAACACTGAAGCTTTCTTT. The genes are TRBV10-3 and TRBJ1-1; no firm D call. The V and J ends lost 4 bases and 1 base respectively, with 10 bases between them. Germline V lookup: CDR1 ENHRY, CDR2 SYGVKD. The CDR3 runs to 14 residues.

The genes are TRBV28 and TRBJ1-1; no reliable D call. V lost 3 bases, J lost 6 bases, and 8 bases lay in between. Per germline, CDR1 MDHEN and CDR2 SYDVKM. This CDR3 is 12 amino acids long. The CDR3 protein is CASSFAAAEAFF. For the CDR3, the DNA is TGTGCCAGCAGTTTCGCGGCGGCTGAAGCTTTCTTT.

The V and J genes are TRBV18 and TRBJ2-3, with 10 nucleotides matching TRBD2. The V gene end was trimmed by 3 bases and the J gene end by 6 bases; junction bases not matched to a gene: 6. CDR1 KGHSH and CDR2 LQKENI come from the germline V gene. The length of the CDR3 is 15 residues. The CDR3 DNA follows: TGTGCCAGCTCACCCCTAGCGGGGGCCCCTGATACGCAGTATTTT. Translation: CASSPLAGAPDTQYF. The complete variable domain, with remaining parts taken from reference TRBV18 and TRBJ2-3, reads NAGVMQNPRHLVRRRGQEARLRCSPMKGHSHVYWYRQLPEEGLKFMVYLQKENIIDESGMPKERFSAEFPKEGPSILRIQQVVRGDSAAYFCASSPLAGAPDTQYFGPGTRLTVL.

The chain is built from TRBV6-5 and TRBJ1-5, with 7 bases matching TRBD1. Germline CDR1 and CDR2: MNHEY and SVGAGI. This CDR3 comprises 15 residues. Trimming removed 6 bases from V and 0 bases from J; junction bases left unmatched: 5. CDR3 bases: TGTGCCAGCAGGTGGGACAGAAATAGCAATCAGCCCCAGCATTTT. Its translation is CASRWDRNSNQPQHF.

This chain joins TRBV3-1 (or the pseudogene TRBV3-2) and TRBJ2-3, with 12 nucleotides matching TRBD2. This CDR3 comprises 15 residues. CDR1 and CDR2 from the germline V gene are LGHDT and YNNKEL (reference sequence). V was pared by 6 bases and J by 4 bases, with 5 bases of the junction left unmatched. CDR3 residues: CASSRLAGASDTQYF. In DNA form, the CDR3 reads TGTGCCAGCAGTCGACTAGCGGGGGCGTCAGATACGCAGTATTTT.

The chain joins TRBV5-4 to TRBJ1-2; no firm D call. The CDR3 loop spans 12 amino acids. Germline CDR1 and CDR2: SGHNT and YYREEE (reference sequence). V lost 2 bases and J 3 bases, leaving 5 bases between the germline ends. CDR3 nucleotide sequence: TGTGCCAGCAGCTTCGGGGACTATGGCTACACCTTC. Protein product: CASSFGDYGYTF.

The rearrangement uses TRBV5-1 and TRBJ2-7; no reliable D call. Trimming took off 2 bases at V and 7 bases at J, with 19 bases between the two ends. The CDR3 is made up of 15 amino acids. From germline, CDR1 is SGHRS and CDR2 YFSETQ. The CDR3 coding sequence is TGCGCCAGCAGCTTAACACGGGTAAGGAGTGGAGAGCAGTACTTC. Its translation: CASSLTRVRSGEQYF. Using reference TRBV5-1 and TRBJ2-7 for the parts outside the CDR3, the full variable domain is KAGVTQTPRYLIKTRGQQVTLSCSPISGHRSVSWYQQTPGQGLQFLFEYFSETQRNKGNFPGRFSGRQFSNSRSEMNVSTLELGDSALYLCASSLTRVRSGEQYFGPGTRLTVT.